Here is one T cell receptor (beta chain) with its context. One end of the junction is discordant with germline, which a read error may explain. The germline V gene encodes CDR1 LNHDA and CDR2 SQIVND (reference sequence). The CDR3 loop spans 15 amino acids. The authors amplified TCR beta CDR3 from genomic DNA using two-round multiplex PCR. Initially, in first-round PCR, primers specific to each TRBV and TRBJ gene were used. TCRdb independently ran MiXCR on the multiplex PCR reads; one entry per CDR3 protein. Among 50,000 to 75,000 distinct CDR3 sequences listed, more than 25% were seen once. This sample was taken from a study of prognosis after radiotherapy for stage I lung cancer.

The rearrangement uses TRBV19 and TRBJ1-5; D unresolved. This receptor was taken from a donor older than 45 with non-small cell lung cancer. The source was PBMCs, collected before or after stereotactic body radiation therapy (not recorded which). In DNA, the CDR3 is TGTGCAAGTAGTATCGGGAAACCGAACAATCAGCCCCAGCATTTT. Amino acid sequence: CASSIGKPNNQPQHF.